This TCR beta chain appears in the sequencing data of a study of chronic HIV infection and antiretroviral therapy. TCRdb analysed the 5' RACE reads with MiXCR anew, one entry per CDR3 protein. The sample records around 31,000 distinct CDR3 sequences, about 9.6% being singletons. This clonotype was seen a few times. V was cut by 4 bases and J by 0 bases, with 14 bases left in between. The CDR3 extends over 15 amino acids. CDR1 is DFQATT and CDR2 is SNEGSKA in the germline V gene (reference sequence). This receptor was obtained from an adult who had HIV and had not received antiretroviral therapy, or was an uninfected healthy control (not recorded which). Sequenced material: peripheral blood. The V gene is TRBV20-1, the J gene TRBJ2-3, with D hard to call. The CDR3 spells CSATPVETSTDTQYF. For the CDR3, the DNA is TGCAGTGCTACGCCCGTCGAAACTAGCACAGATACGCAGTATTTT.